The 20 T cell receptor beta chains presented below share a single source sample, sequenced in a study of T cell responses to AZD1222 COVID-19 vaccine. Sequencing was performed with immunoSEQ multiplex PCR; in TCRdb, only in-frame clones are kept and a portion is missing. The sample has about 120,000 clones, around 89% seen once. Sequenced material: peripheral blood, taken on day 0 of AZD1222 vaccination. Every receptor here comes from an adult in good health.

This chain joins TRBV6-2 or TRBV6-3 and TRBJ2-5; TRBD2 matches at 8 bases. The CDR3 runs 16 residues. V shed 4 bases and J 5 bases; nucleotides not matched to a gene: 12. CDR1 MNHEY and CDR2 SVGEGT come from the germline V gene. As DNA, the CDR3 is TGTGCCAGCAGTTCGGGACTAGGGACCTGGGGGGAGACCCAGTACTTC. It yields the protein CASSSGLGTWGETQYF.

The chain is built from TRBV4-3 and TRBJ1-2, with 7 bases fitting TRBD1. CDR1 LGHNA and CDR2 YSLEER come from the germline V gene. V lost 3 bases and J lost 4; bases outside the gene matches: 8. The CDR3 runs to 15 residues. CDR3 sequence: CASSQAGQWGYGYTF. In DNA form, the CDR3 reads TGCGCCAGCAGCCAGGCGGGACAGTGGGGCTATGGCTACACCTTC.

V is TRBV4-1 and J is TRBJ1-5, with no clear D. CDR3 length: 15 amino acids. Trimming cost V 0 bases and J 6 bases, with 12 bases left between them. CDR1 is MGHRA and CDR2 is YSYEKL in the germline V gene. Here the CDR3 DNA reads TGCGCCAGCAGCCAAGATGTGGGCGGATCTCAGCCCCAGCATTTT. Its translation: CASSQDVGGSQPQHF.

The J gene is TRBJ2-5, the V gene TRBV15, with 12 bases that match TRBD2. Losses at the gene ends were 9 bases for V and 5 bases for J; bases not matched to a gene: 7. The CDR3 runs 14 residues. CDR1 LNHNV and CDR2 YYDKDF come from the germline V gene (reference sequence). CDR3 DNA: TGTGCCACAGAGCTTGGGACTAGCGGGGAGACCCAGTACTTC. Its protein is CATELGTSGETQYF.

The chain has TRBV5-5 and TRBJ1-2; D gene uncertain. The CDR3 is 12 amino acids. The germline V gene encodes CDR1 SGHKS and CDR2 YYEKEE (reference sequence). The V and J ends lost 0 bases and 1 base respectively, with 1 base between them. CDR3 DNA sequence: TGTGCCAGCAGCTTGGATAACTATGGCTACACCTTC. Translated: CASSLDNYGYTF.

The V and J genes are TRBV7-2 and TRBJ2-1; 7 bases line up with TRBD2. V shed 5 bases and J 3 bases; nucleotides not matched to a gene: 10. This CDR3 has 16 amino acids. Germline-derived CDR1 and CDR2 are SGHTA and FQGNSA. Here the CDR3 DNA reads TGTGCCAGCAGCCCTAGACCTAGCGGTTTCTACAATGAGCAGTTCTTC. It specifies CASSPRPSGFYNEQFF.

The chain links TRBV2 to TRBJ2-5; 8 nucleotides agree with TRBD1. Germline CDR1 reads SNHLY; CDR2 reads FYNNEI. Germline trimming cut 10 bases from V and 5 bases from J; bases unmatched to any gene: 9. The CDR3 runs to 13 residues. For the CDR3, the DNA is TGTGCCACCGCCCAGGGGGCACGTGAGACCCAGTACTTC. Translation gives CATAQGARETQYF.

This rearrangement joins TRBV15 to TRBJ2-7; D is perhaps TRBD2 (6 bases). Trimming cost V 4 bases and J 1 base, with 14 bases left between them. CDR3 size: 15 residues. Germline-derived CDR1 and CDR2 are LNHNV and YYDKDF (reference sequence). The CDR3 spells CATSTHLGGSYEQYF. The CDR3 coding sequence is TGTGCCACCAGCACGCATTTGGGGGGTTCCTACGAGCAGTACTTC.

The chain uses TRBV6-5 and TRBJ1-3; D is uncertain. The germline CDR1 and CDR2 sequences are MNHEY and SVGAGI. Trimming took off 0 bases at V and 2 bases at J, with 11 bases between the two ends. The CDR3 runs to 16 residues. CDR3 residues: CASSYSDARPGNTIYF. DNA for the CDR3: TGTGCCAGCAGTTACTCTGATGCCCGCCCTGGAAACACCATATATTTT.

V gene TRBV27 combines with J gene TRBJ2-1, with D unclear. Germline-derived CDR1 and CDR2 are MNHEY and SMNVEV (reference sequence). CDR3 length: 13 residues. With 7 bases removed from V and 0 bases from J, the gap between germline ends came to 7 bases. CDR3 bases: TGTGCCAGCAAGGGCCTCTCCTACAATGAGCAGTTCTTC. Translating it yields CASKGLSYNEQFF.

The V call is TRBV19, the J call TRBJ1-2; D gene uncertain. Germline V gene lookup returns CDR1 LNHDA and CDR2 SQIVND (reference sequence). The length of the CDR3 is 11 residues. V was pared by 5 bases and J by 8 bases, with 9 bases between. Here the CDR3 reads CASSLVGGYTF. For the CDR3, the DNA is TGTGCCAGTAGTCTCGTGGGGGGCTACACCTTC.

This clone was seen only once. This rearrangement joins TRBV2 to TRBJ1-2, with a possible D match to TRBD1 (6 bases). V dropped 8 bases and J dropped 1 base, with 17 bases sitting between them. Germline CDR1 is SNHLY and CDR2 is FYNNEI. The CDR3 runs 15 residues. CDR3 protein: CASGRTEDFNYGYTF. The CDR3 bases are TGTGCCAGCGGTAGGACAGAGGATTTTAACTATGGCTACACCTTC.

The V call is TRBV9, the J call TRBJ2-7; D may be TRBD2 (6 bases). This CDR3 comprises 15 residues. Trimming pared 3 bases from V and 4 bases from J, leaving 17 bases between. From germline, CDR1 is SGDLS and CDR2 YYNGEE. CDR3 nucleotide sequence: TGTGCCAGCAGCGCAGGTGGGGACTGGCCTTACGAGCAGTACTTC. Protein product: CASSAGGDWPYEQYF.

The chain joins TRBV11-2 to TRBJ1-2; TRBD1 matches 7 bases. This CDR3 has 12 amino acids. Germline V gene lookup returns CDR1 SGHAT and CDR2 FQNNGV. With 2 bases clipped from V and 10 bases from J, the junction kept 4 bases outside the gene matches. The CDR3 reads CASSLRGQFYTF. In DNA form, the CDR3 reads TGTGCCAGCAGCTTAAGGGGACAGTTCTACACCTTC.

V is TRBV2 and J is TRBJ1-1, with D possibly matching TRBD1 (5 bases). The germline V and J ends were trimmed by 6 bases and 3 bases, with 14 bases remaining between them. Germline V gene lookup returns CDR1 SNHLY and CDR2 FYNNEI. This CDR3 is built from 14 residues. CDR3 amino acids: CASSTILGDTEAFF. The CDR3, as DNA: TGTGCCAGCAGCACGATCCTGGGGGACACTGAAGCTTTCTTT.

CDR3 in amino acids: CASSSSTGELFF. DNA for the CDR3: TGCGCCAGCAGCAGTTCCACCGGGGAGCTGTTTTTT. The V and J genes are TRBV5-1 and TRBJ2-2; D is undetermined. This CDR3 comprises 12 residues. The ends were cut back, 4 bases at V and 4 bases at J, with 5 bases in the middle. Germline V gene sequence: CDR1 SGHRS, CDR2 YFSETQ.

This clone was observed a few times. The V gene is TRBV4-1, the J gene TRBJ1-2; D is unclear. This CDR3 has 16 residues. Per the germline V gene, CDR1 is MGHRA and CDR2 is YSYEKL. V gave up 0 bases and J gave up 4 bases, with 15 bases separating them. The CDR3 loop reads CASSQDLSDGIYGYTF. CDR3 nucleotide sequence: TGCGCCAGCAGCCAAGATCTCTCGGACGGGATCTATGGCTACACCTTC.

This sequence joins TRBV10-1 and TRBJ2-1; possibly TRBD2 for D (6 bases). The CDR3 loop spans 14 amino acids. Germline loops: CDR1 WNHNN, CDR2 SYGVQD (reference sequence). The V and J ends lost 6 bases and 10 bases respectively, with 19 bases between them. CDR3 protein: CASSAGGSGFEQFF. CDR3 DNA: TGCGCCAGCAGCGCCGGAGGGTCTGGGTTCGAGCAGTTCTTC.

On this clone: The sample holds other DNA sequences that translate to the same CDR3. The genes are TRBV12-3 or TRBV12-4 and TRBJ1-5; D uncertain. Trimming shortened V by 3 bases and J by 4 bases, and 7 bases separated the two germline ends. The CDR3 sequence is 13 residues long. Written as DNA, the CDR3 is TGTGCCAGCAGTTTGGCAGAGAATCAGCCCCAGCATTTT. Encoded protein: CASSLAENQPQHF.

The chain couples TRBV5-1 to TRBJ2-2, with 9 bases aligning to TRBD1. V dropped 4 bases and J dropped 4; count of bases not matched to a gene: 5. The CDR3 has 15 residues. Germline loops: CDR1 SGHRS, CDR2 YFSETQ. The CDR3 region is CASSPGTGSTGELFF. The CDR3 region has the DNA TGCGCCAGCAGCCCTGGGACAGGGAGCACCGGGGAGCTGTTTTTT.